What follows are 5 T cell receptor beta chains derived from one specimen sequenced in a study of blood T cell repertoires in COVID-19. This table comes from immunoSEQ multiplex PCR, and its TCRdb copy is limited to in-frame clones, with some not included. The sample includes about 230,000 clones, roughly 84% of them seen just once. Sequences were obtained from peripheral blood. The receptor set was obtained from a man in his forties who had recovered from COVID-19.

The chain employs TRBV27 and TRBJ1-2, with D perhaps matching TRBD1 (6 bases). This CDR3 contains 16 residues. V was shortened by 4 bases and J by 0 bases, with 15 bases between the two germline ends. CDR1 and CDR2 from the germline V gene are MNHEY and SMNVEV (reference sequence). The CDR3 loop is CASSWSPDRPNYGYTF. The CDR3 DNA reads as TGTGCCAGCAGTTGGAGTCCGGACAGACCTAACTATGGCTACACCTTC.

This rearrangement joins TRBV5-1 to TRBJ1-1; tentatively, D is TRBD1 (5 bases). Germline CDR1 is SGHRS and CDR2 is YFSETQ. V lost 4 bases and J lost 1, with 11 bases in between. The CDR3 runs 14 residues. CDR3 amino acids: CASSIQEPNTEAFF. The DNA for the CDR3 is TGCGCCAGCAGCATACAGGAGCCGAACACTGAAGCTTTCTTT.

Here the CDR3 DNA reads TGTGCCAGCTCATCAGGGCCGGGACAGGAGGCCTACGAGCAGTACTTC. It encodes CASSSGPGQEAYEQYF. The J gene is TRBJ2-7, the V gene TRBV18; 8 nucleotides agree with TRBD1. From germline, CDR1 is KGHSH and CDR2 LQKENI. With V trimmed by 5 bases and J by 2 bases, 11 bases remained unmatched. The CDR3 is made up of 16 amino acids.

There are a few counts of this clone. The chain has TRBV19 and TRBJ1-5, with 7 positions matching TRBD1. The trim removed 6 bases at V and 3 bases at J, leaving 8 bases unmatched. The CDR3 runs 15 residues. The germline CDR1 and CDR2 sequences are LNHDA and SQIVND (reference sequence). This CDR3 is CASSRNRGNNQPQHF. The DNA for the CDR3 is TGTGCCAGTAGCCGGAACAGGGGTAACAATCAGCCCCAGCATTTT.

CDR3: CASSVRRRGSKLETQYF. The CDR3 DNA reads TGTGCCAGCAGCGTACGCCGGAGGGGCAGTAAACTAGAGACCCAGTACTTC. This chain uses TRBV9 with TRBJ2-5; D may be TRBD2 (6 bases). Trimming took off 1 base at V and 4 bases at J, with 20 bases between the two ends. Germline assignment: CDR1 SGDLS and CDR2 YYNGEE. This CDR3 region has 17 residues. Using reference TRBV9 and TRBJ2-5 for the parts outside the CDR3, the full variable domain is DSGVTQTPKHLITATGQRVTLRCSPRSGDLSVYWYQQSLDQGLQFLIQYYNGEERAKGNILERFSAQQFPDLHSELNLSSLELGDSALYFCASSVRRRGSKLETQYFGPGTRLLVL.